The 9 T cell receptor beta chains presented below share a single source sample, sequenced in a study of T cells in women clearing cervical HPV infection. Assay: immunoSEQ multiplex PCR; the TCRdb copy retains only in-frame clones and omits some. Its table lists tens of thousands of clones. The sequencing input was blood buffy coat. Every receptor here comes from a woman aged 18 to 75 with a cervical HPV16 infection that either progressed to CIN3+ or cleared (not recorded which).

Of note for this clone: The read halts 3 residues ahead of the CDR3 end, with the missing end drawn from the germline J gene. This chain uses TRBV5-1 with TRBJ2-3; TRBD2 aligns across 11 bases. Trimming removed 6 bases from V and 3 bases from J; junction bases left unmatched: 3. The CDR3 is 14 residues long. Germline CDR1 SGHRS, CDR2 YFSETQ. The DNA read from the CDR3 is TGCGCCAGCACCCTAGCGGGGGGAACAGATACG. Its protein product is CASTLAGGTDT. The whole CDR3 reads CASTLAGGTDTQYF.

Turning to this clone: The read halts 3 residues ahead of the CDR3 end, with the missing end drawn from the germline J gene. This sequence joins TRBV7-8 and TRBJ1-6, with 7 bases lining up with TRBD1. Germline V gene sequence: CDR1 SGHVS, CDR2 FQNEAQ. With V trimmed by 2 bases and J by 9 bases, 10 bases remained unmatched. This CDR3 spans 16 amino acids. CDR3 bases read: TGTGCCAGCAGCTTAAGGTCGGGACAGTTAGTTTCACCC. Its translation is CASSLRSGQLVSP. The CDR3 in its entirety is CASSLRSGQLVSPLHF.

In regard to this clone: The read stops 3 residues short of the end of the CDR3; the missing end is completed from the germline J gene. This chain connects TRBV3-1 (or the pseudogene TRBV3-2) to TRBJ1-5, with TRBD1 as a possible D gene (6 bases). This CDR3 region has 14 residues. V was pared by 4 bases and J by 3 bases, with 10 bases between. CDR1 is LGHDT and CDR2 is YNNKEL in the germline V gene (reference sequence). CDR3 bases read: TGTGCCAGCAGCCCACAGGGAATCAATCAGCCC. It translates to CASSPQGINQP. The entire CDR3 is CASSPQGINQPQHF.

Comment on this clone: The CDR3 end falls 3 residues outside the read, so it is completed with the germline J gene. The genes are TRBV7-6 and TRBJ1-2; D unclear. CDR3 length: 14 amino acids. In germline, CDR1 is SGHVS, CDR2 FNYEAQ. Incomplete CDR3 DNA: TGTGCCAGCAGCTTAGAAGGTTCACAGTCCGAC. This gives the protein CASSLEGSQSD. The entire CDR3 protein reads CASSLEGSQSDYTF.

With regard to this clone: Read data end 3 residues before the CDR3 end; the end is taken from the germline J gene. The chain couples TRBV5-4 to TRBJ2-5, with 7 bases that match TRBD1. Germline lookup yields CDR1 SGHNT and CDR2 YYREEE (reference sequence). The CDR3 has 14 residues. V lost 4 bases, J lost 2 bases, and 5 bases stayed unmatched. The CDR3 region is CASSQGQKQETQYF. CDR3 bases read: TGTGCCAGCAGCCAGGGACAGAAACAAGAGACC.

In the case of this clone: Read coverage stops 3 residues before the CDR3 terminus; the germline J gene supplies the remainder. The chain links TRBV7-9 to TRBJ2-1; D possibly corresponds to TRBD2 (6 bases). This CDR3 spans 15 amino acids. Per the germline V gene, CDR1 is SEHNR and CDR2 is FQNEAQ (reference sequence). Between the trimmed V and J ends, which lost 6 bases and 4 bases, there was a span of 16 bases. The part of the CDR3 DNA that was read is TGTGCCAGCAGTCCAGGGCGGGGACTTTACAATGAG. It encodes CASSPGRGLYNE. The whole CDR3 reads CASSPGRGLYNEQFF.

Comments on this clone: The read ends 3 residues before the CDR3 terminus; that terminus is restored from the germline J gene. The chain couples TRBV7-9 to TRBJ2-1; 14 positions match TRBD2. Germline assignment: CDR1 SEHNR and CDR2 FQNEAQ (reference sequence). The CDR3 contains 15 residues. V was pared by 5 bases and J by 6 bases, with 3 bases of the junction left unmatched. The CDR3 is CASSRTSGGTNEQFF. CDR3 DNA, as far as it was read: TGTGCCAGCAGCCGGACTAGCGGGGGGACCAATGAG. The full variable domain, rest sourced from reference TRBV7-9 and TRBJ2-1, is DTGVSQNPRHKITKRGQNVTFRCDPISEHNRLYWYRQTLGQGPEFLTYFQNEAQLEKSRLLSDRFSAERPKGSFSTLEIQRTEQGDSAMYLCASSRTSGGTNEQFFGPGTRLTVL.

In regard to this clone: The read falls 3 residues short of the CDR3 end, and the missing part is taken from the germline J gene. The chain links TRBV5-1 to TRBJ1-2; the D gene is possibly TRBD1 (5 bases). The germline V gene encodes CDR1 SGHRS and CDR2 YFSETQ. The CDR3 consists of 14 residues. V gave up 2 bases and J gave up 1 base, with 9 bases separating them. The part of the CDR3 DNA that was read is TGCGCCAGCAGCTTAAACAGGAATAACTATGGC. Protein product: CASSLNRNNYG. In full, the CDR3 is CASSLNRNNYGYTF. Combining the CDR3 with reference TRBV5-1 and TRBJ1-2 gives the whole variable domain KAGVTQTPRYLIKTRGQQVTLSCSPISGHRSVSWYQQTPGQGLQFLFEYFSETQRNKGNFPGRFSGRQFSNSRSEMNVSTLELGDSALYLCASSLNRNNYGYTFGSGTRLTVV.

Concerning this clone: The read stops 3 residues short of the end of the CDR3; the missing end is completed from the germline J gene. The chain has TRBV11-2 and TRBJ1-5; tentative D call: TRBD1 (6 bases). The germline CDR1 and CDR2 sequences are SGHAT and FQNNGV. The CDR3 has 15 residues. Deletions cut 1 base from V and 1 base from J, with 8 bases between. Incomplete CDR3 DNA: TGTGCCAGCAGCTTAGGGACAGTGAGCAATCAGCCC. Protein product: CASSLGTVSNQP. The whole CDR3 protein reads CASSLGTVSNQPQHF.